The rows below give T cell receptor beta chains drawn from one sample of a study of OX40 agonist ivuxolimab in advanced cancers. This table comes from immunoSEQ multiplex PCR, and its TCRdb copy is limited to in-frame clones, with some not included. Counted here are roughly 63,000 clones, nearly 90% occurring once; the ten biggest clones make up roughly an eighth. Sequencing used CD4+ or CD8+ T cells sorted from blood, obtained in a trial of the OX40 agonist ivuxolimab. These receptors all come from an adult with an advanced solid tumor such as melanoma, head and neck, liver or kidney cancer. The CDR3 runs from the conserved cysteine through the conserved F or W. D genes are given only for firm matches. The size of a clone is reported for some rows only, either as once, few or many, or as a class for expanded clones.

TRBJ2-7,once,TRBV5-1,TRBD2,CASSLDPTSGRNREQYF,TGCGCCAGCAGCTTGGATCCGACTAGCGGGAGGAATAGGGAGCAGTACTTC
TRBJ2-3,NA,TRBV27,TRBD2,CASRGLLAGERTDTQYF,TGTGCCAGCAGGGGGTTGCTAGCGGGAGAGCGGACAGATACGCAGTATTTT
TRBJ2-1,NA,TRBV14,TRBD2,CASSPLGSGADNEQFF,TGTGCCAGCAGCCCCTTGGGCAGCGGGGCGGACAATGAGCAGTTCTTC
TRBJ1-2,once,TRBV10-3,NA,CAISAPQYGYTF,TGTGCCATCAGCGCCCCGCAGTACGGCTACACCTTC
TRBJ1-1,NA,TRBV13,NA,CASSAGNTEAFF,TGTGCCAGCAGCGCGGGGAACACTGAAGCTTTCTTT
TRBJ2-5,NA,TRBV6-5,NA,CASSPGGLGAETQYF,TGTGCCAGCAGCCCTGGGGGCCTTGGCGCGGAGACCCAGTACTTC
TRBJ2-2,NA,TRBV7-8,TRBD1,CASSLKGQGGSGELFF,TGTGCCAGCAGCTTGAAGGGACAGGGTGGTAGCGGGGAGCTGTTTTTT
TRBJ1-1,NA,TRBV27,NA,CASSLDHLNTEAFF,TGTGCCAGCAGTTTAGATCACCTGAACACTGAAGCTTTCTTT
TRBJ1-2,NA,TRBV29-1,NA,CSVEDRRRIANYGYTF,TGCAGCGTTGAAGACCGGCGTCGGATAGCTAACTATGGCTACACCTTC
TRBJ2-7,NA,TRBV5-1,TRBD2,CASSPRLAGEVAGEQYF,TGCGCCAGCAGCCCGAGACTAGCGGGAGAGGTTGCTGGAGAGCAGTACTTC
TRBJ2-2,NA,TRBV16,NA,CASSQSGGANTGELFF,TGTGCCAGCAGCCAATCGGGGGGAGCGAACACCGGGGAGCTGTTTTTT
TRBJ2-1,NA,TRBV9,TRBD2,CASSVVGTSGYNEQFF,TGTGCCAGCAGCGTAGTTGGGACTAGCGGATACAATGAGCAGTTCTTC
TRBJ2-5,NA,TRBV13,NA,CASSAPSGETQYF,TGTGCCAGCAGCGCCCCATCAGGAGAGACCCAGTACTTC
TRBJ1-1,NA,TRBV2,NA,CASRVYSGTEAFF,TGTGCCAGCAGGGTGTACTCCGGCACTGAAGCTTTCTTT
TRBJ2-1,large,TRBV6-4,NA,CASSEKAENSLFF,TGTGCCAGCAGTGAAAAGGCGGAGAACTCCTTGTTCTTC
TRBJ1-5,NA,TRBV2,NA,CAGRGWGSNQPQHF,TGTGCCGGGAGGGGATGGGGGAGCAATCAGCCCCAGCATTTT
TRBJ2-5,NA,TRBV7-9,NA,CASSLPLPRDSQETQYF,TGTGCCAGCAGCTTACCCCTCCCCCGGGACTCCCAAGAGACCCAGTACTTC
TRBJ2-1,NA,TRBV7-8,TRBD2,CASSLDVGLAGYNEQFF,TGTGCCAGCAGCTTAGATGTAGGCCTAGCGGGATACAATGAGCAGTTCTTC
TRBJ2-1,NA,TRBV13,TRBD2,CASSFELAGGGGYNEQFF,TGTGCCAGCAGCTTCGAGCTAGCGGGAGGAGGAGGATACAATGAGCAGTTCTTC
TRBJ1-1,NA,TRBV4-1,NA,CASSPLDRLPEAFF,TGCGCCAGCAGTCCACTAGACAGACTACCTGAAGCTTTCTTT
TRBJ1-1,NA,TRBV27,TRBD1,CASSWQQAGGTEAFF,TGTGCCAGCAGTTGGCAGCAGGCAGGGGGGACTGAAGCTTTCTTT
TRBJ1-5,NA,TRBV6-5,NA,CASMGPGSNQPQHF,TGTGCCAGCATGGGTCCTGGGAGCAATCAGCCCCAGCATTTT
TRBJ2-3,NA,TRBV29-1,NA,CSVEHRHEFLSTDTQYF,TGCAGCGTTGAACATCGACACGAATTCCTTAGCACAGATACGCAGTATTTT
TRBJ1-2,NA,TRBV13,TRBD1,CASTQGGAEGYTF,TGTGCCAGCACACAGGGGGGGGCCGAAGGCTACACCTTC
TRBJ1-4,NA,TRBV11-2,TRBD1,CASSKEAGTGPEKLFF,TGTGCCAGCAGCAAGGAGGCGGGGACAGGACCCGAAAAACTGTTTTTT
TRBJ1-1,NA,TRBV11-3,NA,CASSLGFGTEAFF,TGTGCCAGCAGCTTGGGGTTCGGCACTGAAGCTTTCTTT
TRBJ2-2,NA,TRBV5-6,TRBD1,CASSLHPGGINTGELFF,TGTGCCAGCAGCTTGCATCCAGGGGGTATAAACACCGGGGAGCTGTTTTTT
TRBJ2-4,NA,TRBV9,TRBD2,CASSPGLAGSLIQYF,TGTGCCAGCAGCCCGGGACTAGCGGGAAGTCTCATTCAGTACTTC
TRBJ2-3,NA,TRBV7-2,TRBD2,CASSPQRDLDTQYF,TGTGCCAGCAGCCCCCAGCGGGATTTAGATACGCAGTATTTT
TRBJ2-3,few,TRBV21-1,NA,CASSSCRTSGWRDTQYF,TGTGCCAGCAGCTCCTGTCGGACTAGCGGTTGGCGAGATACGCAGTATTTT
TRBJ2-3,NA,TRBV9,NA,CASSQGGGTTLDTQYF,TGTGCCAGCAGCCAGGGCGGGGGCACAACGCTAGATACGCAGTATTTT
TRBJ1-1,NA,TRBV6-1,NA,CASSREPEAFF,TGTGCCAGCAGCCGGGAACCTGAAGCTTTCTTT
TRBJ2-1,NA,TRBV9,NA,CASSVSPGSYNEQFF,TGTGCCAGCAGCGTATCGCCCGGTTCCTACAATGAGCAGTTCTTC
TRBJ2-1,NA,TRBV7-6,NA,CASSSESGSSYNEQFF,TGTGCCAGCAGCTCCGAGAGTGGGAGCTCCTACAATGAGCAGTTCTTC
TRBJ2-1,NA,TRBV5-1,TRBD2,CASSLREGTTSIENEQFF,TGCGCCAGCAGCTTGAGGGAGGGGACTACATCCATCGAGAATGAGCAGTTCTTC
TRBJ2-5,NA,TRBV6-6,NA,CASSLGSGGAETQYF,TGTGCCAGCAGCCTTGGGAGCGGCGGGGCGGAGACCCAGTACTTC
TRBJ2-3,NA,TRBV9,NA,CASSEGRDTQYF,TGTGCCAGCAGCGAGGGGAGAGATACGCAGTATTTT
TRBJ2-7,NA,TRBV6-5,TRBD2,CASSYPGTSGSYEQYF,TGTGCCAGCAGTTACCCCGGGACTAGCGGGAGCTACGAGCAGTACTTC
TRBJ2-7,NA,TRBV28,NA,CASSYGSYEQYF,TGTGCCAGCAGTTACGGCTCCTACGAGCAGTACTTC
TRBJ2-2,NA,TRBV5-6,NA,CANLWEENTGELFF,TGTGCCAACCTATGGGAAGAAAACACCGGGGAGCTGTTTTTT
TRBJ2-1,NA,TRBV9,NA,CASSDTRRSYNEQFF,TGTGCCAGCAGCGATACCCGGAGATCTTACAATGAGCAGTTCTTC
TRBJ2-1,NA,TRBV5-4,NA,CASSYPYNEQFF,TGTGCCAGCAGCTACCCTTACAATGAGCAGTTCTTC
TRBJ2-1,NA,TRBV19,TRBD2,CASTRAGGGRNEQFF,TGTGCCAGTACTCGAGCGGGAGGGGGTCGCAATGAGCAGTTCTTC
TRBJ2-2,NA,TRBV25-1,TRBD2,CASSPRGGQGELFF,TGTGCCAGCAGCCCCCGGGGGGGGCAAGGGGAGCTGTTTTTT
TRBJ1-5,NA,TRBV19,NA,CASGPTQQHNQPQHF,TGTGCCAGTGGACCGACTCAGCAACACAATCAGCCCCAGCATTTT
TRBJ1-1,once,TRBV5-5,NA,CASSHFMGVNTEAFF,TGTGCCAGCAGCCATTTTATGGGGGTCAACACTGAAGCTTTCTTT
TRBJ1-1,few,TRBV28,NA,CASTLFSGSTEAFF,TGTGCCAGCACTCTTTTTTCAGGGTCCACTGAAGCTTTCTTT